The sequence of this TCR beta chain was determined in a study of blood T cell repertoires in COVID-19. Study context: Researchers got acute and convalescent COVID-19 samples from the United States, Italy and Spain. In each case, the material was cDNA or gDNA derived from T cells, B-cell-depleted T cells, or PBMCs.

In the authors' methods: Counts of nucleated cells, estimated from reference gene primer amplification, were obtained. Sequenced by immunoSEQ multiplex PCR; TCRdb stores in-frame clones only, minus some. The D gene and trimming were derived from the DNA, and the V and J assignments and clone size from that table. Among about 74,000 clones listed, 80% to 95% were seen once. After removal of 7 bases from V and 3 bases from J, the junction contained 13 bases not matched to a gene. Germline V gene data show CDR1 as SGHDT and CDR2 as YYEEEE. The CDR3 is made up of 15 amino acids. It was during active infection that Seattle patients were enrolled and then longitudinally followed.

The chain employs TRBV5-6 and TRBJ2-7; TRBD2 aligns across 7 bases. This TCR came from a man aged 50-60 years with COVID-19, enrolled during active disease. Material for sequencing was peripheral blood. The CDR3 loop reads CASASGPRGDYEQYF. Written as DNA, the CDR3 is TGTGCCAGCGCGAGCGGGCCTCGGGGGGACTACGAGCAGTACTTC. Supplemented by reference TRBV5-6 and TRBJ2-7, the full variable domain reads DAGVTQSPTHLIKTRGQQVTLRCSPKSGHDTVSWYQQALGQGPQFIFQYYEEEERQRGNFPDRFSGHQFPNYSSELNVNALLLGDSALYLCASASGPRGDYEQYFGPGTRLTVT.